The 4 T cell receptor beta chains below come from one sample, sequenced in a study of T cell changes during pregnancy in multiple sclerosis (dated by TCRdb to about 2019). The receptor library was made with the immunoSEQ multiplex PCR assay. Entries here come from immuneACCESS through TCRdb and include only in-frame sequences with V and J called. Some clones fail to appear in such tables; in the studies checked, an unresolved V gene covers under half of the shortfall, and the cause of the remainder is unknown. A total of about 52,000 clones appear in this sample, approximately 92% of them only once. Around 0.74% of the sample belongs to the ten largest clones. The source material was CD4+ T cells from peripheral blood mononuclear cells, sampled in the third trimester of pregnancy. All receptors come from a female donor with multiple sclerosis, enrolled in a pregnancy study.

The chain combines TRBV9 with TRBJ1-6; no firm D call. Germline V gives CDR1 SGDLS, CDR2 YYNGEE. Trimming removed 4 bases at V and 11 bases at J, with 13 bases between. The CDR3 is made up of 13 amino acids. The CDR3 DNA reads TGTGCCAGCAGCTATGCGGGGTCGCCACCCCTCCACTTT. Translation gives CASSYAGSPPLHF.

V and J are TRBV4-3 and TRBJ2-3; D is possibly TRBD2 (7 bases). The CDR3 runs to 15 residues. Per germline, CDR1 LGHNA and CDR2 YSLEER. V lost 1 base, J lost 5 bases, and 13 bases lay in between. This CDR3 is CASSQGGGGGDTQYF. The CDR3 nucleotides read TGCGCCAGCAGCCAAGGAGGGGGAGGGGGAGATACGCAGTATTTT.

The V gene is TRBV27, the J gene TRBJ1-4; D possibly corresponds to TRBD1 (6 bases). Germline values: CDR1 MNHEY, CDR2 SMNVEV (reference sequence). V was trimmed by 7 bases and J by 8 bases, leaving 20 bases between them. The CDR3 sequence is 15 residues long. This CDR3 is CASNLRGSTGEKLFF. DNA of the CDR3: TGTGCCAGCAACCTCAGGGGCTCAACTGGGGAAAAACTGTTTTTT.

In its sample, this clone was seen once. The gene calls are TRBV10-3 and TRBJ1-2; tentatively, D is TRBD1 (5 bases). Germline V CDR1 and CDR2: ENHRY, SYGVKD. Trimming removed 6 bases at V and 1 base at J, with 12 bases between. CDR3 length equals 14 residues. CDR3: CAIRAGGVNYGYTF. DNA of the CDR3: TGTGCCATCAGGGCGGGAGGGGTTAACTATGGCTACACCTTC.